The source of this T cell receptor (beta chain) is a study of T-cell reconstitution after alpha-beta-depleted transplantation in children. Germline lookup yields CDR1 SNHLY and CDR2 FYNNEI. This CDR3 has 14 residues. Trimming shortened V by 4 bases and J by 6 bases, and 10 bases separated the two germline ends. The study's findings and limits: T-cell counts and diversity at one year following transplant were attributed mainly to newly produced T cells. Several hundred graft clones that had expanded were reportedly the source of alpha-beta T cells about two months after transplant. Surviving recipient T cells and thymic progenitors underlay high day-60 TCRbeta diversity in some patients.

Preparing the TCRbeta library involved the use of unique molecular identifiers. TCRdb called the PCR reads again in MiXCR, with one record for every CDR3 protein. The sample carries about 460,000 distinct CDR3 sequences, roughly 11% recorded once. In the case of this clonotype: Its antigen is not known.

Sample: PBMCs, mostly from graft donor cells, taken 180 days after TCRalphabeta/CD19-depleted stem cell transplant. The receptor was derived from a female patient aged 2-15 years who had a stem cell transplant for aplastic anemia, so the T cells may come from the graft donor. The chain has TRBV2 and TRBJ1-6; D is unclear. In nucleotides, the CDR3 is TGTGCCAGCAGTGTGCTCAGTCCTAATTCACCCCTCCACTTT. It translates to CASSVLSPNSPLHF.